This TCR beta chain was sequenced for a study of cytomegalovirus exposure and HLA in healthy donors. The V segment lost 3 bases and the J segment 8 bases; nucleotides outside the gene matches: 3. From germline, CDR1 is KGHSH and CDR2 LQKENI. This CDR3 has 12 amino acids. PCR amplification relied on 60 Vbeta primers (plus 13 Jbeta primers). Profiling relied on immunoSEQ multiplex PCR, and the TCRdb table lists in-frame clones only, not all of them. Among 160,000 or so clones listed, around 78% were seen once. The chain couples TRBV18 to TRBJ1-1, with 7 bases lining up with TRBD1. This TCR was recovered from a woman aged 35 to 49 in good health and CMV-seronegative. Sequencing used PBMCs. This CDR3 is CASSPDRREAFF. The DNA of the CDR3 is TGTGCCAGCTCACCGGACAGGAGGGAAGCTTTCTTT.